The 16 T cell receptor beta chains below all came from one sample that was sequenced in a study of control samples from healthy donors and cancer patients. Profiling relied on immunoSEQ multiplex PCR, and the TCRdb table lists in-frame clones only, not all of them. The sample holds about 190,000 clones, about 90% seen once. The sample taken for sequencing was blood. The receptors shown here come from a man aged 25 to 45 in good health.

There are a few counts of this clone. DNA of the CDR3: TGTGCCAGCAGCCTCTTGGACAGGAGATCCCATGGCTACACCTTC. Its translation: CASSLLDRRSHGYTF. V is TRBV3-1 (or the pseudogene TRBV3-2) and J is TRBJ1-2, with 7 nucleotides matching TRBD1. The trim removed 4 bases at V and 6 bases at J, leaving 11 bases unmatched. Germline V gives CDR1 LGHDT, CDR2 YNNKEL (reference sequence). The CDR3 is 15 residues long.

The chain couples TRBV11-2 to TRBJ1-1; tentatively, D is TRBD1 (6 bases). Deletions cut 3 bases from V and 1 base from J, with 9 bases between. CDR1 is SGHAT and CDR2 is FQNNGV in the germline V gene. This CDR3 is 14 amino acids long. The CDR3 loop is CASSFSQGNTEAFF. The CDR3, as DNA: TGTGCCAGCAGCTTCTCACAGGGGAACACTGAAGCTTTCTTT. The whole variable domain, filled in from reference TRBV11-2 and TRBJ1-1, reads EAGVAQSPRYKIIEKRQSVAFWCNPISGHATLYWYQQILGQGPKLLIQFQNNGVVDDSQLPKDRFSAERLKGVDSTLKIQPAKLEDSAVYLCASSFSQGNTEAFFGQGTRLTVV.

The chain carries TRBV12-5 and TRBJ2-7, with 9 bases fitting TRBD2. V trimming: 3 bases; J trimming: 2 bases; junction bases outside the gene matches: 14. The CDR3 loop spans 18 amino acids. The germline V gene encodes CDR1 LGHNT and CDR2 FRNRAP. In DNA, the CDR3 is TGTGCTAGTGGTTTTTCTAGCGGGGACAATCTGAGACCCTACGAGCAGTACTTC. It yields the protein CASGFSSGDNLRPYEQYF. Full variable domain (rest looked up from reference TRBV12-5 and TRBJ2-7): DARVTQTPRHKVTEMGQEVTMRCQPILGHNTVFWYRQTMMQGLELLAYFRNRAPLDDSGMPKDRFSAEMPDATLATLKIQPSEPRDSAVYFCASGFSSGDNLRPYEQYFGPGTRLTVT.

This clone was seen a handful of times. This rearrangement joins TRBV6-1 to TRBJ2-2; no clear D gene. Trimming took 3 bases from V and 5 from J, leaving 10 bases between them. CDR1 MNHNS and CDR2 SASEGT come from the germline V gene. The CDR3 is 14 amino acids. The CDR3 DNA reads TGTGCCAGCAGTGACAGTGGTGGGACCGGGGAGCTGTTTTTT. It specifies CASSDSGGTGELFF.

The genes are TRBV2 and TRBJ1-1; D remains ambiguous. Germline-derived CDR1 and CDR2 are SNHLY and FYNNEI. The V gene lost 1 base and the J gene lost 0 bases, with 12 bases spanning the gap. The length of the CDR3 is 16 residues. CDR3 protein: CASSEDAGRLNTEAFF. The CDR3 coding sequence is TGTGCCAGCAGTGAAGATGCGGGCAGGTTGAACACTGAAGCTTTCTTT.

The chain combines TRBV6-2 or TRBV6-3 with TRBJ2-3, with 8 bases matching TRBD1. Germline lookup yields CDR1 MNHEY and CDR2 SVGEGT. The CDR3 has 16 residues. With V trimmed by 0 bases and J by 7 bases, 9 bases remained unmatched. This CDR3 is CASSYSSSDRGHTQYF. For the CDR3, the DNA is TGTGCCAGCAGTTACTCAAGCTCAGACAGGGGCCATACGCAGTATTTT.

V gene TRBV7-3 combines with J gene TRBJ1-1; D unresolved. Trimming left V 3 bases short and J 0 bases short, with 5 bases between. The CDR3 runs 13 residues. CDR1 SGHTA and CDR2 FQGTGA come from the germline V gene. CDR3 bases: TGTGCCAGCAGCTTTGGAATGAACACTGAAGCTTTCTTT. It yields the protein CASSFGMNTEAFF.

The chain joins TRBV27 to TRBJ1-6, with 8 bases that match TRBD1. Germline CDR1 is MNHEY and CDR2 is SMNVEV (reference sequence). The CDR3 consists of 16 residues. The trim removed 6 bases at V and 1 base at J, leaving 5 bases unmatched. The CDR3 loop reads CASRSGGRSYNSPLHF. The CDR3 DNA reads TGTGCCAGCAGGTCAGGGGGCCGATCCTATAATTCACCCCTCCACTTT.

This chain joins TRBV3-1 (or the pseudogene TRBV3-2) and TRBJ2-1; weak D call: TRBD2 (7 bases). The V gene's germline CDR1 is LGHDT and CDR2 YNNKEL (reference sequence). The CDR3 has 16 residues. Trimming stripped 1 base from V and 8 bases from J, with 18 bases between. The DNA of the CDR3 is TGTGCCAGCAGCCAAGTTGGTGGGGGGGCCTTCGATGAGCAGTTCTTC. Translating gives CASSQVGGGAFDEQFF.

The chain carries TRBV19 and TRBJ1-6, with D perhaps matching TRBD1 (5 bases). Germline assignment: CDR1 LNHDA and CDR2 SQIVND (reference sequence). CDR3 length: 15 amino acids. With 7 bases removed from V and 7 bases from J, the gap between germline ends came to 17 bases. The CDR3 protein is CASKREHRTNSPLHF. CDR3 nucleotides: TGTGCCAGTAAAAGAGAGCACAGGACCAATTCACCCCTCCACTTT.

V is TRBV2 and J is TRBJ1-6, with D uncertain. The CDR3 runs 14 residues. In germline, CDR1 is SNHLY, CDR2 FYNNEI. V was pared by 6 bases and J by 0 bases, with 6 bases between. In DNA, the CDR3 is TGTGCCAGCAGCAGTAGCTCCTATAATTCACCCCTCCACTTT. Protein product: CASSSSSYNSPLHF.

The genes are TRBV11-2 and TRBJ1-2; 8 bases map to TRBD1. The germline gives CDR1 SGHAT, CDR2 FQNNGV. This CDR3 region has 15 residues. V lost 4 bases to trimming and J lost 6 bases; unmatched junction nucleotides: 10. In DNA, the CDR3 is TGTGCCAGCAGCTCCCAGTTGACAGGGGAAAATGGCTACACCTTC. Translating gives CASSSQLTGENGYTF.

This clone was recorded once. V and J are TRBV7-3 and TRBJ2-2; weak D call: TRBD1 (5 bases). Deletions cut 5 bases from V and 6 bases from J, with 22 bases between. The V gene's germline CDR1 is SGHTA and CDR2 FQGTGA. The CDR3 loop spans 17 amino acids. CDR3 region: CASSPHGTGYGPGELFF. CDR3 in DNA: TGTGCCAGCAGCCCCCACGGTACAGGATATGGCCCCGGGGAGCTGTTTTTT.

This clone was counted once. This rearrangement joins TRBV6-6 to TRBJ2-7, with TRBD2 matching over 9 bases. V shed 2 bases, J shed 3 bases, and the junction held 8 bases outside the gene matches. Germline V gene lookup returns CDR1 MNHNY and CDR2 SVGAGI (reference sequence). CDR3 length: 16 amino acids. As DNA, the CDR3 is TGTGCCAGCAGTTACACTAGGCGGGGGGGCATCTACGAGCAGTACTTC. Translated, it gives CASSYTRRGGIYEQYF.

This chain connects TRBV13 to TRBJ2-1; D is perhaps TRBD1 (7 bases). Germline-derived CDR1 and CDR2 are PRHDT and FYEKMQ (reference sequence). Between the trimmed V and J ends, which lost 5 bases and 1 base, there was a span of 18 bases. The CDR3 runs to 17 residues. The CDR3 coding sequence is TGTGCCAGCAGCCCCAGGGGGGTTGGGGGGTCCTACAATGAGCAGTTCTTC. It specifies CASSPRGVGGSYNEQFF.

The CDR3 region has the DNA TGTGCCAGCAGCTTGGGGGCCTTCCGACAGGGGGACTATGGCTACACCTTC. This gives the protein CASSLGAFRQGDYGYTF. V gene TRBV5-4 combines with J gene TRBJ1-2; 9 bases match TRBD1. The germline V gene has CDR1 SGHNT and CDR2 YYREEE (reference sequence). The CDR3 runs to 17 residues. Trimming cost V 0 bases and J 3 bases; bases outside gene matches: 9.